Shown below are 2 T cell receptor beta chains from a single sample sequenced in a study of T-cell memory formation after mild COVID-19. TCRdb analysed the 5' RACE reads with MiXCR anew, one entry per CDR3 protein. The sample lists about 340,000 distinct CDR3 sequences, more than 15% occurring once. The sample taken for sequencing was PBMCs or a T cell subset sorted from them (not recorded which). The receptors stem from a young man who had mild COVID-19 (a few samples of this study predate the infection). Cell type and time point are not known.

The genes are TRBV7-3 and TRBJ1-2; possible D gene TRBD1, 5 bases. This CDR3 has 12 amino acids. V lost 5 bases to trimming and J lost 8 bases, with 12 bases between them. CDR1 and CDR2 from the germline V gene are SGHTA and FQGTGA. CDR3 residues: CASSPGQGGYTF. CDR3 nucleotide sequence: TGTGCCAGCAGCCCTGGGCAGGGAGGCTACACCTTC. Together with reference TRBV7-3 and TRBJ1-2, the CDR3 gives the full variable domain: GAGVSQTPSNKVTEKGKYVELRCDPISGHTALYWYRQSLGQGPEFLIYFQGTGAADDSGLPNDRFFAVRPEGSVSTLKIQRTERGDSAVYLCASSPGQGGYTFGSGTRLTVV.

This clonotype was observed at least ten times. The chain employs TRBV5-1 and TRBJ2-3; D is perhaps TRBD1 (5 bases). Germline V gives CDR1 SGHRS, CDR2 YFSETQ. V was pared by 4 bases and J by 4 bases, with 13 bases between. This CDR3 contains 14 residues. CDR3 residues: CASSVDTAADTQYF. Written as DNA, the CDR3 is TGCGCCAGCAGCGTGGACACCGCGGCAGATACGCAGTATTTT.